Included here is one TCR beta chain sequence, with context. This sample was taken from a study of CD8 T cells in Susac syndrome. The germline V gene encodes CDR1 PRHDT and CDR2 FYEKMQ (reference sequence). There are 14 residues in the CDR3. The V end was cut by 0 bases, the J end by 8 bases, with 8 bases between. RNA was extracted with the RNeasy kit, and a quantity of about 0.45 to 1 ug was reverse transcribed using random hexamers. TCRdb used MiXCR to reprocess the immunoSEQ multiplex PCR reads, holding one entry per CDR3 protein. The sample comprises about 100,000 distinct CDR3 sequences, around 96% of which are singletons, and 0.3% rests with the top ten.

The TCR originated in a human donor with Susac syndrome. The sequenced material came from CD8+ T cells from PBMCs. The chain uses TRBV13 and TRBJ1-6; D is ambiguous. DNA of the CDR3: TGTGCCAGCAGCTTAGGAGAGAGGGATTCACCCCTCCACTTT. Encoded protein: CASSLGERDSPLHF.